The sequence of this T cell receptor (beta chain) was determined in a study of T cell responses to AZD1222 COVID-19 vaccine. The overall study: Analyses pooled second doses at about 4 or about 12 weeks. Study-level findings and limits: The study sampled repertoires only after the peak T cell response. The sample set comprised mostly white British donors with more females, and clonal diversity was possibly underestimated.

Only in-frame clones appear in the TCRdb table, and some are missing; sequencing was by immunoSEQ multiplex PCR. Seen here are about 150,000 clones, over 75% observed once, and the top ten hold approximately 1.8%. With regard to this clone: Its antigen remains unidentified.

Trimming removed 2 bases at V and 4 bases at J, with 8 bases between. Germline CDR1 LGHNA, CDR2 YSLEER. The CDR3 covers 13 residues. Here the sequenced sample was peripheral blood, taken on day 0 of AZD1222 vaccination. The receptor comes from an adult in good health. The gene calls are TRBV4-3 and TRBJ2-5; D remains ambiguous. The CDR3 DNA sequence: TGCGCCAGCAGCCAAAACCGGCGAGAGACCCAGTACTTC. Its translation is CASSQNRRETQYF.